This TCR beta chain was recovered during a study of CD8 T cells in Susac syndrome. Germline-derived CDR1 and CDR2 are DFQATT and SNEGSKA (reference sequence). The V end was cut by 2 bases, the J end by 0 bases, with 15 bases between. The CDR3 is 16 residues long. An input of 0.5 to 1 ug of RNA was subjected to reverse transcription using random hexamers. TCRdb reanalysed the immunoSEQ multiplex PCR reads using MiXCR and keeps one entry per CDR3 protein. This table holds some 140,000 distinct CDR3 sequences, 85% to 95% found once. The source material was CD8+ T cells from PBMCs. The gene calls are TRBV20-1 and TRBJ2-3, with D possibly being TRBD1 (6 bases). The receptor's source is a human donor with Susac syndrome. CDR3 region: CSARSGGQFSTDTQYF. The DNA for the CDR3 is TGCAGTGCTAGAAGTGGAGGACAGTTTAGCACAGATACGCAGTATTTT.